This T cell receptor beta chain was documented in a study of blood T cell repertoires in COVID-19. The wider study: Collection of acute and convalescent COVID-19 samples took place in the United States, Italy and Spain.

V lost 6 bases, J lost 7 bases, and 1 base stayed unmatched. The CDR3 runs 11 residues. Produced via immunoSEQ multiplex PCR; TCRdb's table is partial and in-frame only. Of approximately 33,000 clones detected, roughly 87% appear once; the ten largest clones hold around 8%. This TCR came from a man in his 60s with COVID-19, enrolled during active disease. Material: peripheral blood. This chain uses TRBV6-7 with TRBJ1-2, with TRBD1 matching over 8 bases. TRBV6-7 is filed as an ORF, its function uncertain. The CDR3 bases are TGTGCCAGCAGGGACAGGGTTGGCTACACCTTC. Amino acids: CASRDRVGYTF.